This is a list of T cell receptor beta chains from one sample in a study of T cell responses to AZD1222 COVID-19 vaccine. Method: immunoSEQ multiplex PCR; TCRdb's copy keeps in-frame clones and lacks some. Of around 100,000 clones in the sample, approximately 87% were seen once. The source material was peripheral blood, sampled on day 0 of AZD1222 vaccination. These receptors were taken from an adult in good health. Both conserved end residues are part of each CDR3. The order of the fields is J gene, D gene, clone size, V gene, CDR3 DNA, CDR3 protein. A D gene is named only where the DNA matches it firmly. Expanded clones get a size class; other rows say once, few or many, or leave the size out.

TRBJ1-4 TRBD1 once TRBV28 TGTGCCAGCGGGGACAGGAGAAATGAAAAACTGTTTTTT CASGDRRNEKLFF
TRBJ2-2 . few TRBV4-2 TGTGCCAGCAGTCTGGTCGAGAACACCGGGGAGCTGTTTTTT CASSLVENTGELFF
TRBJ2-3 . . TRBV7-8 TGTGCCAGCAGCTTACCGGCAGGACGAACAGATACGCAGTATTTT CASSLPAGRTDTQYF
TRBJ2-1 . . TRBV6-5 TGTGCCAGCGTCCCGGGTTCCATCTACAATGAGCAGTTCTTC CASVPGSIYNEQFF
TRBJ2-7 . few TRBV4-2 TGTGCCAGCAGCCAAACGGCCAACACCTACGAGCAGTACTTC CASSQTANTYEQYF
TRBJ2-7 . . TRBV18 TGTGCCAGCTCACCAGCGGCATTACAGTACGAGCAGTACTTC CASSPAALQYEQYF
TRBJ1-1 . . TRBV20-1 TGCAGTGCTAGGGCGGGATTGGGAGCTTTCTTT CSARAGLGAFF
TRBJ1-4 TRBD1 . TRBV6-6 TGTGCCAGCAGGAAGACAGGGGGCTGGGAAAAACTGTTTTTT CASRKTGGWEKLFF
TRBJ1-5 . . TRBV6-6 TGTGCCAGCAGTCCCCAGGGGCGGCAGCACAATCAGCCCCAGCATTTT CASSPQGRQHNQPQHF
TRBJ2-1 TRBD2 once TRBV6-2/TRBV6-3 TGTGCCAGCAGTTACGGGCCCCCGAGCGGGGGGCGGTACAATGAGCAGTTCTTC CASSYGPPSGGRYNEQFF
TRBJ1-1 . once TRBV19 TGTGCCAGTAGGCCAGACAGGTGGAACACTGAAGCTTTCTTT CASRPDRWNTEAFF
TRBJ2-1 . once TRBV6-1 TGTGCCAGCAGTGAAAGGGGTGCAGGGAGCAATGAGCAGTTCTTC CASSERGAGSNEQFF
TRBJ2-7 TRBD1 once TRBV6-5 TGTGCCAGCAGATGGACAGGTTCCGGCGAGCAGTACTTC CASRWTGSGEQYF
TRBJ2-7 . . TRBV6-4 TGTGCCAGCAGTTCAGGGGTTCTCGTCGAGCAGTACTTC CASSSGVLVEQYF
TRBJ1-4 . once TRBV4-3 TGCGCCAGCAGCCGCCAAAGGGGAACTAATGAAAAACTGTTTTTT CASSRQRGTNEKLFF
TRBJ1-2 TRBD1 . TRBV25-1 TGTGCCAGCAGGGGGGACAGGGTTTATGGCTACACCTTC CASRGDRVYGYTF
TRBJ1-1 . few TRBV3-1/TRBV3-2 TGTGCCAGCAGCCAAGGAGCGAGGGGGTCGGGCACTGAAGCTTTCTTT CASSQGARGSGTEAFF
TRBJ2-7 . . TRBV7-2 TGTGCCAGCAGCCCAGACCTGGTCTCCTACGAGCAGTACTTC CASSPDLVSYEQYF
TRBJ1-5 . . TRBV18 TGTGCCAGCTCACCATCGCAGGGTGGACAGCCCCAGCATTTT CASSPSQGGQPQHF
TRBJ2-5 TRBD1 . TRBV10-3 TGTGCCATCAAGAAATTCGGGACAGGGGCAGAGACCCAGTACTTC CAIKKFGTGAETQYF
TRBJ1-1 . . TRBV7-3 TGTGCCAGCAGCTTAATAGGGGAGAACACTGAAGCTTTCTTT CASSLIGENTEAFF
TRBJ2-3 . . TRBV5-4 TGTGCCAGCAGCCCCCAGACTACAGATACGCAGTATTTT CASSPQTTDTQYF
TRBJ2-2 . . TRBV18 TGTGCCAGCAGAGTGACCCTAAACACCGGGGAGCTGTTTTTT CASRVTLNTGELFF
TRBJ1-1 TRBD1 . TRBV30 TGTGCCTGGAGTGTACTGGGACAGGGTAAAACTGAAGCTTTCTTT CAWSVLGQGKTEAFF
TRBJ2-7 TRBD1 . TRBV6-5 TGTGCCAGCACCCCAGGACAGGGAACATCCTACGAGCAGTACTTC CASTPGQGTSYEQYF
TRBJ1-6 TRBD1 . TRBV18 TGTGCCAGCTCACCACTCTCGGGACAGGGAGGTTCCAATTCACCCCTCCACTTT CASSPLSGQGGSNSPLHF
TRBJ2-5 . . TRBV7-2 TGTGCCAGCATGTCGGGGCAAGAGACCCAGTACTTC CASMSGQETQYF
TRBJ1-1 . . TRBV19 TGTGCCAGTAGTATAGGAAACATTGACACTGAAGCTTTCTTT CASSIGNIDTEAFF
TRBJ1-4 TRBD1 . TRBV7-2 TGTGCCAGCAGCTTACAGGGACAGCCAAGCGGAAAACTGTTTTTT CASSLQGQPSGKLFF
TRBJ2-6 . . TRBV7-2 TGTGCCAGCAGCTTAGCGCTTGGGGGCAGAGCTGGGGCCAACGTCCTGACTTTC CASSLALGGRAGANVLTF
TRBJ2-3 TRBD2 . TRBV27 TGTGCCAGCAGTTTATCGAGGCTAGCGGGGGCCGATACGCAGTATTTT CASSLSRLAGADTQYF
TRBJ1-1 TRBD1 . TRBV7-6 TGTGCCAGCAGCTTAGCTCGGACAGGGGGCGTCACTGAAGCTTTCTTT CASSLARTGGVTEAFF
TRBJ1-1 TRBD1 . TRBV28 TGTGAGACAGGGGGCGGGAACACTGAAGCTTTCTTT CETGGGNTEAFF
TRBJ2-2 . . TRBV11-2 TGTGCCAGCAGCCTTAGCGGATCGAACACCGGGGAGCTGTTTTTT CASSLSGSNTGELFF
TRBJ1-1 . . TRBV27 TGTGCCAGCAGTTCAGTGAACACTGAAGCTTTCTTT CASSSVNTEAFF
TRBJ1-2 TRBD1 few TRBV13 TGTGCCAGCAGCTTGAACAGGGGCCCGACTAACTATGGCTACACCTTC CASSLNRGPTNYGYTF